The entry below gives a single T cell receptor (beta chain) sequence along with its context. Which antigen it targets is not known. Within one base of it there is no much larger clone, and no base qualities were kept. These data belong to a study of long-term antiretroviral therapy in people with HIV (dated by TCRdb to 2022 to 2024). Regarding the complete study: The earliest samples were collected about a decade before the 2015 WHO recommendation for immediate ART, when ART was typically delayed until CD4 counts fell. Whether ART initiation and durable HIV suppression were associated with changes in peripheral blood TRB repertoire composition and diversity was tested in a retrospective serial study. A total of 192 cryopreserved PBMC samples were contributed to the cohort by 30 adults with confirmed HIV infection, with samples collected serially over a mean of 6 years (range 1-12). About 35% of the 30 participants with HIV were female. Test extractions of a monoclonal T-cell line alongside some 36 polyclonal samples showed no cross-contamination during QIAcube processing.

Inclusion was restricted to participants for whom at least one PBMC sample before ART initiation and at least two post-ART samples were available. Treatment was received in the United States of America by all participants with HIV. Before DNA extraction, cryopreserved samples containing about 1-10 million PBMC were thawed and washed. At the time of the earliest PBMC sample, participants with HIV were aged between 23 and 54 years. PBMC samples from each participant spanned 1-4 timepoints before ART initiation and 2-8 timepoints after ART initiation, with a median of 7 samples. Serial HIV viral load, CD4+ T-cell count, ART history and demographic data were obtained for every participant. A Qiagen kit on a QIAcube was used to extract genomic DNA from unsorted PBMC, with samples processed in batches of 12. Results the study describes overall, beyond this receptor: CDR3 length ranges in HIV repertoires were narrower than in controls, and network structure suggested an antigen-experienced repertoire with only a slight naive shift after ART. Starting ART was linked to a significant rise in TRB diversity, yet even after long-term ART the diversity remained significantly lower than in transplant donor controls. Because cell numbers in pre-ART samples were limited, unsorted PBMC were profiled instead of sorted CD4+ and CD8+ T cells. The samples span the years 2004 to 2017, and the ART regimens used may be less effective than current regimens. Owing to limited PBMC availability, only the TCR beta chain was sequenced, without alpha chain pairing. Inferences about post-ART repertoire changes were limited because no data were available on ART adherence, viral resistance or therapy changes. Expanded TRB clones identified before ART initiation dominated the repertoire across all time points, though the dominance fluctuated and decreased in many PLHIV after ART.

CDR1 and CDR2 are drawn from the germline V gene: SGHNT, YENEEA. V trim: 5 bases; J trim: 2 bases; unmatched bases: 8. Taken from cysteine to phenylalanine, the CDR3 has 15 residues. Just CDR3 DNA is preserved here, 45 bases in frame from base 1. Sequencing of the TRB variable region was done with the immunoSEQ hsTCRB v3.0 assay at survey level resolution. TRB sequencing targeted a depth of 40,000-50,000 T-cell genomes per sample. An Illumina MiSeq with a v3 150-cycle kit was used to sequence the pooled TRB libraries. Regarding the original processing steps: Repertoire analysis was run in R within a reproducible Nextflow workflow that covered QC, data transformation and analysis. LymphoSeq2, an R package for AIRR-Seq data exploration, was used to implement custom analyses. A few samples that yielded fewer than 5000 total TRB sequences were excluded, so that some 190 HIV repertoires were analyzed. Among the 190 or so HIV repertoires that were kept, 59 were collected before ART initiation and roughly 130 were collected after ART initiation. Each repertoire was downsampled to 5000 TRB nucleotide sequences, and summary statistics were averaged across 100 downsampling iterations. The analysis kept only TRB sequences whose CDR3 regions were at least seven amino acids long. Two measures captured diversity: a Shannon entropy-derived clonality score and the Gini coefficient. In repertoire networks, the top 5000 CDR3 amino acid sequences were linked whenever an edit distance of one separated two sequences. For TRB CDR3 amino acid sequences, GLIPH2 was used to predict antigen specificity groups and MHC restriction. To flag known CMV, EBV, HIV or tissue antigen associations, CDR3 amino acid sequences were matched against VDJdb and McPAS-TCR. Pre-ART, post-ART and control groups were compared with Wilcoxon signed-rank tests and Holm-Bonferroni correction. The clones in this table, taken by TCRdb from immuneACCESS, are in-frame only. Not every clone is retained; where verified, under half of the shortfall comes from an unresolved V gene, and the cause of the rest is unknown. D and trimming were read from the DNA, whereas the V and J calls and clone size are those reported in that table. In this sample the table shows 20,000 to 25,000 clones, around 80% of which occur a single time. The top ten hold roughly a tenth of the sample.

The chain is made from TRBV11-3 and TRBJ2-7; 8 central bases correspond to TRBD1. The origin of this receptor is a woman in her thirties or forties with HIV. Sequencing was performed on unsorted PBMCs, taken 4.1 years after starting antiretroviral therapy. The CDR3 region has the sequence CASSRRQGITYEQYF. The nucleotide sequence is TGTGCCAGCAGCAGACGACAGGGGATAACCTACGAGCAGTACTTC.